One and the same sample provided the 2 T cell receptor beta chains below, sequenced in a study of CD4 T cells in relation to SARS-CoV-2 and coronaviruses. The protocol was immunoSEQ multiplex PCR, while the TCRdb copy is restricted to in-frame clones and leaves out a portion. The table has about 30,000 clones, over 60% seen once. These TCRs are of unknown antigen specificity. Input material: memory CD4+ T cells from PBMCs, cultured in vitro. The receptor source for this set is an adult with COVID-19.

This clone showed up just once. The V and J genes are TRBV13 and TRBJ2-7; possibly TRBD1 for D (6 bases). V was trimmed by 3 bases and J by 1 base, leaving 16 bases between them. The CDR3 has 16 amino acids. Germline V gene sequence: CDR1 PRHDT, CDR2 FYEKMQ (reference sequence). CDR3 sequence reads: CASSFTGTPRSYEQYF. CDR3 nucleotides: TGTGCCAGCAGCTTCACCGGGACACCGAGGTCCTACGAGCAGTACTTC. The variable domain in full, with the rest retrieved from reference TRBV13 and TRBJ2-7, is AAGVIQSPRHLIKEKRETATLKCYPIPRHDTVYWYQQGPGQDPQFLISFYEKMQSDKGSIPDRFSAQQFSDYHSELNMSSLELGDSALYFCASSFTGTPRSYEQYFGPGTRLTVT.

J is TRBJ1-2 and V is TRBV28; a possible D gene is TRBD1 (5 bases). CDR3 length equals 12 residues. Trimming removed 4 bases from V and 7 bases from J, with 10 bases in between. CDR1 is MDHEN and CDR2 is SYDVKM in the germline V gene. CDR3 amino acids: CASSYDRAGYTF. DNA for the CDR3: TGTGCCAGCAGTTACGACAGAGCTGGCTACACCTTC.